Following are 25 T cell receptor beta chains from one sample sequenced in a study of blood T cell repertoires in COVID-19. TCRdb's copy holds only in-frame clones and misses some; the assay was immunoSEQ multiplex PCR. Of roughly 380,000 clones listed, 85% were seen once; the top ten hold 3.5% to 4%. Sample: peripheral blood. These receptors were taken from a woman aged 18-29 years with acute or convalescent COVID-19.

This sequence joins TRBV12-3 or TRBV12-4 and TRBJ2-5; tentative D call: TRBD1 (6 bases). Trimming removed 3 bases at V and 5 bases at J, with 10 bases between. The CDR3 consists of 13 residues. CDR3 amino acids: CASSFTGSETQYF. As DNA, the CDR3 is TGTGCCAGCAGTTTCACAGGGTCCGAGACCCAGTACTTC.

This clone was seen a handful of times. The chain uses TRBV19 and TRBJ1-6; TRBD1 might be the D (5 bases). Trimming shortened V by 3 bases and J by 7 bases, and 19 bases separated the two germline ends. The CDR3 length is 17 residues. From germline, CDR1 is LNHDA and CDR2 SQIVND (reference sequence). The CDR3 nucleotides are TGTGCCAGTAGTATGTATAGCTCCGGGACTATGAATTCACCCCTCCACTTT. Translated: CASSMYSSGTMNSPLHF.

This chain joins TRBV12-5 and TRBJ2-3, with TRBD2 matching over 9 bases. The CDR3 has 18 amino acids. Germline CDR1 LGHNT, CDR2 FRNRAP. V was clipped by 6 bases and J by 5 bases; unmatched bases: 18. CDR3 region: CASGFGFTSGRGGDTQYF. CDR3 nucleotide sequence: TGTGCTAGTGGGTTTGGTTTTACTAGCGGGCGGGGGGGAGATACGCAGTATTTT.

The chain is built from TRBV10-3 and TRBJ1-5; 7 bases are shared with TRBD1. Germline V gene data show CDR1 as ENHRY and CDR2 as SYGVKD. The ends lost 3 bases at V and 3 bases at J; junction bases unmatched: 5. The CDR3 spans 15 residues. The CDR3 nucleotides are TGTGCCATCAGTGACAACAGGGGTTTCAATCAGCCCCAGCATTTT. It is translated as CAISDNRGFNQPQHF.

This chain uses TRBV6-5 with TRBJ1-2; 11 bases align to TRBD1. The CDR3 runs to 15 residues. Germline values: CDR1 MNHEY, CDR2 SVGAGI. V lost 2 bases, J lost 4 bases, and 3 bases stayed unmatched. Here the CDR3 reads CASSYRDRGTYGYTF. The DNA of the CDR3 is TGTGCCAGCAGTTACCGGGACAGGGGGACCTATGGCTACACCTTC.

This sequence joins TRBV7-3 and TRBJ1-1; D is ambiguous. The CDR3 length is 13 residues. The germline V gene has CDR1 SGHTA and CDR2 FQGTGA. V gave up 5 bases and J gave up 7 bases, with 14 bases separating them. The CDR3 spells CASSPGAAGEAFF. CDR3 sequence (DNA): TGTGCCAGCAGCCCCGGAGCGGCAGGTGAAGCTTTCTTT.

The V and J genes are TRBV4-1 and TRBJ2-7, with TRBD1 matching over 11 bases. This CDR3 has 17 residues. Germline V gives CDR1 MGHRA, CDR2 YSYEKL. Unmatched junction bases numbered 6, after V lost 0 bases and J lost 2 bases. The CDR3 sequence is CASSQEGTGGSPYEQYF. In nucleotides, the CDR3 is TGCGCCAGCAGCCAAGAAGGGACAGGGGGTAGTCCCTACGAGCAGTACTTC.

This sequence joins TRBV5-1 and TRBJ2-2; 8 nucleotides line up with TRBD2. The J segment lost 5 bases and the V segment lost 0 bases, leaving 9 bases of the junction unmatched. This CDR3 is 17 amino acids long. Germline loops: CDR1 SGHRS, CDR2 YFSETQ. The CDR3 DNA sequence: TGCGCCAGCAGCTTGGAACCGGGACTAGGGGCTACCGGGGAGCTGTTTTTT. This codes for CASSLEPGLGATGELFF. Complete variable domain (other parts from reference TRBV5-1 and TRBJ2-2): KAGVTQTPRYLIKTRGQQVTLSCSPISGHRSVSWYQQTPGQGLQFLFEYFSETQRNKGNFPGRFSGRQFSNSRSEMNVSTLELGDSALYLCASSLEPGLGATGELFFGEGSRLTVL.

The V and J genes are TRBV2 and TRBJ2-5; 8 positions match TRBD1. Losses at the gene ends were 7 bases for V and 3 bases for J; bases not matched to a gene: 10. CDR3 length: 15 residues. Germline CDR1 is SNHLY and CDR2 is FYNNEI. The CDR3 loop reads CASTYIGTGEETQYF. CDR3 DNA sequence: TGTGCCAGCACATATATAGGGACAGGAGAAGAGACCCAGTACTTC.

This clone was detected only a few times. The chain uses TRBV7-9 and TRBJ1-4; D may be TRBD1 (5 bases). Trimming left V 5 bases short and J 6 bases short, with 16 bases between. The CDR3 contains 15 residues. The V gene's germline CDR1 is SEHNR and CDR2 FQNEAQ (reference sequence). The CDR3 bases are TGTGCCAGCAGCCTCGGGACTAGGAGTGATGAAAAACTGTTTTTT. Amino acids: CASSLGTRSDEKLFF. Filled out from reference TRBV7-9 and TRBJ1-4, the complete variable domain reads DTGVSQNPRHKITKRGQNVTFRCDPISEHNRLYWYRQTLGQGPEFLTYFQNEAQLEKSRLLSDRFSAERPKGSFSTLEIQRTEQGDSAMYLCASSLGTRSDEKLFFGSGTQLSVL.

A word on this clone: Other DNA sequences in this specimen translate into the identical CDR3. The V call is TRBV19, the J call TRBJ2-1; D is perhaps TRBD2 (5 bases). CDR1 and CDR2 (germline): LNHDA, SQIVND (reference sequence). V lost 3 bases and J lost 5, with 8 bases in between. The CDR3 loop spans 13 amino acids. CDR3 DNA: TGTGCCAGTAGTATCGGGAATAACAATGAGCAGTTCTTC. It encodes CASSIGNNNEQFF.

The chain has TRBV24-1 and TRBJ1-1; no clear D. The CDR3 spans 13 residues. V gave up 0 bases and J gave up 4 bases, with 5 bases separating them. The germline CDR1 and CDR2 sequences are KGHDR and SFDVKD. The CDR3 protein is CATSDLRSTEAFF. The CDR3, as DNA: TGTGCCACCAGTGATTTGCGTAGCACTGAAGCTTTCTTT.

The V call is TRBV9, the J call TRBJ1-2, with a weak D call TRBD1 (5 bases). V was shortened by 0 bases and J by 5 bases, with 17 bases between the two germline ends. The CDR3 has 16 amino acids. CDR1 is SGDLS and CDR2 is YYNGEE in the germline V gene. CDR3 protein: CASSVGPLQGGYGYTF. The CDR3, as DNA: TGTGCCAGCAGCGTAGGACCCCTTCAGGGAGGATATGGCTACACCTTC.

This clone was seen just once. The rearrangement uses TRBV14 and TRBJ2-7, with D maybe TRBD1 (5 bases). The V gene lost 9 bases and the J gene lost 2 bases, with 14 bases spanning the gap. Germline V gene data show CDR1 as SGHDN and CDR2 as FVKESK. There are 13 residues in the CDR3. The CDR3 protein is CARIRARAYEQYF. The CDR3 DNA reads TGTGCCAGGATTCGTGCCAGGGCCTACGAGCAGTACTTC. Filled out from reference TRBV14 and TRBJ2-7, the complete variable domain reads EAGVTQFPSHSVIEKGQTVTLRCDPISGHDNLYWYRRVMGKEIKFLLHFVKESKQDESGMPNNRFLAERTGGTYSTLKVQPAELEDSGVYFCARIRARAYEQYFGPGTRLTVT.

The chain combines TRBV4-1 with TRBJ1-5; D not certain. Trimming took off 1 base at V and 0 bases at J, with 16 bases between the two ends. Germline V gene data show CDR1 as MGHRA and CDR2 as YSYEKL. This CDR3 is built from 18 residues. The CDR3 DNA is TGCGCCAGCAGCCAAGGTGGCTCGACTCCTTATAGCAATCAGCCCCAGCATTTT. This gives the protein CASSQGGSTPYSNQPQHF.

The chain carries TRBV5-1 and TRBJ2-7; 9 nucleotides line up with TRBD1. The germline V gene encodes CDR1 SGHRS and CDR2 YFSETQ. J was trimmed by 5 bases and V by 4 bases; bases with no gene match: 7. The CDR3 extends over 14 amino acids. CDR3: CASSPGQGGDEQYF. In nucleotides, the CDR3 is TGCGCCAGCAGCCCGGGACAGGGAGGCGACGAGCAGTACTTC.

This chain links TRBV7-9 with TRBJ1-1, with TRBD1 as a possible D gene (5 bases). Trimming shortened V by 0 bases and J by 7 bases, and 18 bases separated the two germline ends. Germline-derived CDR1 and CDR2 are SEHNR and FQNEAQ (reference sequence). The CDR3 has 16 residues. The CDR3 loop reads CASSLAGGSRNSEAFF. The CDR3 coding sequence is TGTGCCAGCAGCTTAGCTGGGGGGAGTCGGAATAGTGAAGCTTTCTTT.

The chain carries TRBV27 and TRBJ1-2, with a weak D call TRBD1 (6 bases). Germline V gives CDR1 MNHEY, CDR2 SMNVEV (reference sequence). This CDR3 contains 13 residues. V was clipped by 2 bases and J by 7 bases, with 11 bases between them. CDR3 coding DNA: TGTGCCAGCAGTTTAAACGCAGGGGTTGGCTACACCTTC. This codes for CASSLNAGVGYTF.

The chain's CDR3 is CASSPVDMGLAGYTF. CDR3 nucleotide sequence: TGTGCCAGCTCACCAGTTGATATGGGACTCGCGGGCTACACCTTC. V usage is TRBV18 and J usage is TRBJ1-2, with D perhaps matching TRBD1 (5 bases). The V gene's germline CDR1 is KGHSH and CDR2 LQKENI. Trimming shortened V by 2 bases and J by 8 bases, and 18 bases separated the two germline ends. The CDR3 contains 15 residues.

Here the CDR3 reads CASSYEGAGEKLFF. The CDR3 DNA sequence: TGTGCCAGCAGCTACGAGGGGGCTGGAGAAAAACTGTTTTTT. The chain employs TRBV7-9 and TRBJ1-4; 7 bases fit TRBD1. V trimming: 4 bases; J trimming: 8 bases; junction bases outside the gene matches: 7. The CDR3 is 14 amino acids. Germline lookup yields CDR1 SEHNR and CDR2 FQNEAQ (reference sequence).

The rearrangement links TRBV9 to TRBJ2-7, with TRBD1 identical over 9 bases. The CDR3 extends over 14 amino acids. With 4 bases clipped from V and 6 bases from J, the junction kept 8 bases outside the gene matches. Germline-derived CDR1 and CDR2 are SGDLS and YYNGEE. The CDR3: CASSPGQGLVEQYF. CDR3 DNA: TGTGCCAGCAGCCCAGGACAGGGGCTTGTCGAGCAGTACTTC.

This clone was counted many times. This chain connects TRBV30 to TRBJ2-2, with 9 bases matching TRBD1. The germline V gene has CDR1 GTSNPN and CDR2 SVGIG (reference sequence). The CDR3 loop spans 15 amino acids. The J segment lost 6 bases and the V segment lost 3 bases, leaving 8 bases of the junction unmatched. For the CDR3, the DNA is TGTGCCTGGAGAGGATACACAGGGGGCCCCGGGGAGCTGTTTTTT. It codes for CAWRGYTGGPGELFF.

This sequence joins TRBV6-6 and TRBJ1-2; the match to TRBD1 covers 8 bases. The CDR3 is 15 residues long. The germline V gene has CDR1 MNHNY and CDR2 SVGAGI (reference sequence). J lost 1 base, V lost 5 bases, and 6 bases had no gene match. In DNA, the CDR3 is TGTGCCAGCAGTCCGGACAGGGCTTTTAACTATGGCTACACCTTC. Encoded protein: CASSPDRAFNYGYTF.

This clone was seen only once. The chain links TRBV7-9 to TRBJ1-4, with 9 bases matching TRBD1. Germline V gene lookup returns CDR1 SEHNR and CDR2 FQNEAQ (reference sequence). V shed 5 bases, J shed 6 bases, and the junction held 4 bases outside the gene matches. The CDR3 sequence is 14 residues long. The CDR3 nucleotides read TGTGCCAGCAGCACCGGGACAGGGTATGAAAAACTGTTTTTT. Amino acid sequence: CASSTGTGYEKLFF.

V usage is TRBV21-1 and J usage is TRBJ1-2; TRBD1 is the table's D call and was not checked against the DNA. TRBV21-1 is a pseudogene segment. The CDR3 is 15 amino acids. The CDR3 sequence is CASSPLGGQAYGYTF. The CDR3 DNA is TGTGCCAGCAGCCCCCTGGGGGGACAGGCCTATGGCTACACCTTC.